This T cell receptor (beta chain) was retrieved from a study of CXCR3-negative and CXCR3-positive naive CD8 T cells. Study-level information: Collectively, the libraries yielded 140 million or so TRB reads in total, at about 1.5 +/- 0.3 million per library.

General study findings and limits: Both naive subsets showed comparably high diversity, and memory CD8+ cells showed much lower diversity. Naive cells with CXCR3 showed TRB CDR3s that were more hydrophobic than those in CXCR3-negative naive cells.

The TRB libraries of cDNA were built by UMI-labeled 5' RACE. TCRdb re-analyzed the 5' RACE reads; it lists each CDR3 protein once, without DNA. The sample's table shows about 80,000 distinct CDR3 sequences. On this clonotype itself: The target antigen is unknown.

CDR1 is SGHDN, CDR2 FVKESK, per germline. The CDR3 runs 17 residues. This sequence joins TRBV14 and TRBJ2-1; the D call from TCRdb, TRBD1, cannot be confirmed without DNA. This clonotype originated in a human donor in good health. Some clones in this sample may be carry-over from other donors' samples. Sequencing input: naive CXCR3- CD8+ T cells from blood. Described subset: CD45RO-CCR7+CD27+CD95- naive CD8+ T cells lacking CXCR3 (TNR3-). This chain's CDR3 is CASSQDLGAPTYNEQFF.